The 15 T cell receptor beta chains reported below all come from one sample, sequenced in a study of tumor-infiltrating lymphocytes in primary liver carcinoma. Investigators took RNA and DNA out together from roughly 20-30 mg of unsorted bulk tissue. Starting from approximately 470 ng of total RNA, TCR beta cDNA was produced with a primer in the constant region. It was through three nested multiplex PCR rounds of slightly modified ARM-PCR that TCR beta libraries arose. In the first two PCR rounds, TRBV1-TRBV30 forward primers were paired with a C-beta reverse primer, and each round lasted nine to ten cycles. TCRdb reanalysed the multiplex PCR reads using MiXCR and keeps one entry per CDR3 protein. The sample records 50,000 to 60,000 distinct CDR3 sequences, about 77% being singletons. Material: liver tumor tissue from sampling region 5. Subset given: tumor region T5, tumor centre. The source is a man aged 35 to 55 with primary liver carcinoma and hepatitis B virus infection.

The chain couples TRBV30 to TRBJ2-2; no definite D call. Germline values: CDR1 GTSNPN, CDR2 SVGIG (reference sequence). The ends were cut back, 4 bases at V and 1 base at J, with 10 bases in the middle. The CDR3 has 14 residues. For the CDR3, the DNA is TGTGCCTGGAAAATGGTAGGGAACACCGGGGAGCTGTTTTTT. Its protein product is CAWKMVGNTGELFF.

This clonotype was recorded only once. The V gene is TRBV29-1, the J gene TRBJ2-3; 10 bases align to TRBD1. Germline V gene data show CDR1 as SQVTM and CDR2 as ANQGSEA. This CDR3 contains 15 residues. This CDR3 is CIDELRDRGTDTQYF. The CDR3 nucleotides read TGCATCGATGAGTTGCGGGACAGGGGAACAGATACGCAGTATTTT.

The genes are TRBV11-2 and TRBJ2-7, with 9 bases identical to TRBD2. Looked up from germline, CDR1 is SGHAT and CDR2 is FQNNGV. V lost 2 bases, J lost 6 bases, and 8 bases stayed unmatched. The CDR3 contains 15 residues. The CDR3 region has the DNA TGTGCCAGCAGCTTAACCGTAGCGGGGGCCAGCGAGCAGTACTTC. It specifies CASSLTVAGASEQYF.

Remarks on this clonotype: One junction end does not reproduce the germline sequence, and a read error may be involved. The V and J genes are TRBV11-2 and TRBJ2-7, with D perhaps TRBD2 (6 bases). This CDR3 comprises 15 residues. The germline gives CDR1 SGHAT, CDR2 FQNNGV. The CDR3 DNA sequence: TGTGCCAACAGCTTAGGGCCGGGAGAGGACTACGATCAGTACTTC. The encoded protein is CANSLGPGEDYDQYF.

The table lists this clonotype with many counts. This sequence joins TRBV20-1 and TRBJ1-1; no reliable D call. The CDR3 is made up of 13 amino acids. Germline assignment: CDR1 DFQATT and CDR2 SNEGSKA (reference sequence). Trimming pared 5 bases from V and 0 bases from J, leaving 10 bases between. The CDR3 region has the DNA TGCAGTGCTCCCATCTTCTTGAACACTGAAGCTTTCTTT. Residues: CSAPIFLNTEAFF.

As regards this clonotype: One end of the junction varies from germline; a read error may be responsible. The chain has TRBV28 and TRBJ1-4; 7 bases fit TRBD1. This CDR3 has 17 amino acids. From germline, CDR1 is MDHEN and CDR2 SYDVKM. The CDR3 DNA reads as TGTGCCAGCTGTTTTGGGGACAGATTTGCAACTAATGAAAAGCTGTTTTTT. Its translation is CASCFGDRFATNEKLFF.

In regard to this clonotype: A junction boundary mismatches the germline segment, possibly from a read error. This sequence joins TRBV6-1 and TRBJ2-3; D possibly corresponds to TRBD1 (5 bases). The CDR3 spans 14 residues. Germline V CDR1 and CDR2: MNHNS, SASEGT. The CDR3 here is CASMMGRVADTQYF. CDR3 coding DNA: TGTGCCAGCATGATGGGCAGGGTGGCAGATACACAGTATTTT.

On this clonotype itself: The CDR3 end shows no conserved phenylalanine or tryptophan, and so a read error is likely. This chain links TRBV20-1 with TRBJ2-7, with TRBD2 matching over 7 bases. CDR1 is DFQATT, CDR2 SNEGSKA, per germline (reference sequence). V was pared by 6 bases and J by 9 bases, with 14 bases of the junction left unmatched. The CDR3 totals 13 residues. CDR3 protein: CSAPSGNVPGQYS. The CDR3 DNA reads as TGCAGTGCCCCGAGCGGGAACGTGCCAGGGCAGTACTCC.

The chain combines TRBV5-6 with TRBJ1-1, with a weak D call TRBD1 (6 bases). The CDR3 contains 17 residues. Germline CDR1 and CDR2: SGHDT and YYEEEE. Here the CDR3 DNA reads TGTAGCAGCAGCTTGGTCGGTGGGACAAGGCGGAACACTGAAGCTTTCTTT. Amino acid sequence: CSSSLVGGTRRNTEAFF.

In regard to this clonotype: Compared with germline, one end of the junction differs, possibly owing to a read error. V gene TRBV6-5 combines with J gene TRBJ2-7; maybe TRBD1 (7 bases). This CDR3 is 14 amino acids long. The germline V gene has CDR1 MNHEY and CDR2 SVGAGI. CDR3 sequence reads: CASSSGGLSCEQYF. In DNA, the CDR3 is TGTGCCAGCAGTTCAGGGGGACTCTCCTGCGAGCAGTACTTC.

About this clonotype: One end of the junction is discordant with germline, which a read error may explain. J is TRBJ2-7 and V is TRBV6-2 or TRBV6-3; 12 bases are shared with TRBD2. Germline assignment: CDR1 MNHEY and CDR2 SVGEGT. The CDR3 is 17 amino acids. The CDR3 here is CASNYDGRTSGIYEHYF. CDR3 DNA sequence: TGTGCCAGCAATTACGATGGGAGGACTAGCGGGATCTACGAGCACTATTTC.

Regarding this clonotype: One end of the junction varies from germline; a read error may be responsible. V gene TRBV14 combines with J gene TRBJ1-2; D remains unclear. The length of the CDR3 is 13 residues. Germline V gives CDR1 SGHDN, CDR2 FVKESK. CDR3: CASSQASEGGHTF. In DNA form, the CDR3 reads TGTGCCAGCAGCCAGGCGAGTGAGGGTGGCCACACCTTC.

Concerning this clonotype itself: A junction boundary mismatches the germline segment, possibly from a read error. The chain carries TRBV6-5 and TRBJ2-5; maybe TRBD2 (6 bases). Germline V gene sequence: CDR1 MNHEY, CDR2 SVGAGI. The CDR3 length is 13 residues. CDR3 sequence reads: CASSYPGEETQYF. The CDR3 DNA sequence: TGTGCGAGCAGCTACCCGGGGGAGGAGACCCAGTACTTC.

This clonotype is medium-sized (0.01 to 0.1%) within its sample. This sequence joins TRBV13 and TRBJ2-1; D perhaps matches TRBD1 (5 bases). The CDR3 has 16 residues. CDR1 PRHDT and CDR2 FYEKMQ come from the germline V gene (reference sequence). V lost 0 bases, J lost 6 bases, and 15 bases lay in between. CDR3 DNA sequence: TGTGCCAGCAGCTTAGGGGACCTGGGAAGGGGCAATGAGCAGTTCTTC. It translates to CASSLGDLGRGNEQFF.

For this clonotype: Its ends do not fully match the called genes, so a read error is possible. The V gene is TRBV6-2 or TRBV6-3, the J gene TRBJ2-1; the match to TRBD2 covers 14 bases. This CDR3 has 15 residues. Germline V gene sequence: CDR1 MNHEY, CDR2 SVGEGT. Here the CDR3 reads CASNPRLAGGYEQFF. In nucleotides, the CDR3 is TGTGCTAGCAACCCAAGACTAGCGGGAGGGTATGAGCAGTTCTTC.